These T cell receptor beta chains were read from a single sample in a study of beta chain features in type 1 diabetes. TCRdb keeps only in-frame clones here, not all; method: immunoSEQ multiplex PCR. The table lists under 800,000 clones, 15% of them singletons. Sample: naive CD4+ T cells from blood. These receptors came from a man younger than 35 in good health. CDR3s include the opening cysteine and the closing phenylalanine or tryptophan. Each record gives: clone size, V gene, J gene, D gene, CDR3 DNA, CDR3 protein. The D gene is left open where the match is weak. A row's size may be missing; if present it is once, few, many or a size class.

clone_size: few; v_call: TRBV7-6; j_call: TRBJ2-7; d_call: .; cdr3_nt: TGTGCCAGCAGCTTACTGACGGGAGCAGGCTACGAGCAGTACTTC; cdr3_aa: CASSLLTGAGYEQYF
clone_size: few; v_call: TRBV5-1; j_call: TRBJ2-2; d_call: TRBD1; cdr3_nt: TGCGCCAGCACCCTGCGGACAGGGAACACCGGGGAGCTGTTTTTT; cdr3_aa: CASTLRTGNTGELFF
clone_size: .; v_call: TRBV7-6; j_call: TRBJ1-1; d_call: .; cdr3_nt: TGTGCCAGCAGCCTGGTGGACACTGAAGCTTTCTTT; cdr3_aa: CASSLVDTEAFF
clone_size: few; v_call: TRBV28; j_call: TRBJ2-7; d_call: TRBD1; cdr3_nt: TGTGCCAGCAACACCGGGACAGGGGTCTACGAGCAGTACTTC; cdr3_aa: CASNTGTGVYEQYF
clone_size: few; v_call: TRBV19; j_call: TRBJ1-1; d_call: .; cdr3_nt: TGTGCCAGTAGCTATCGGGGGCTGCAGCCCGAAGCTTTCTTT; cdr3_aa: CASSYRGLQPEAFF
clone_size: few; v_call: TRBV14; j_call: TRBJ1-2; d_call: .; cdr3_nt: TGTGCCAGCAGCCAAGGGCAAAGCTATGGCTACACCTTC; cdr3_aa: CASSQGQSYGYTF
clone_size: few; v_call: TRBV19; j_call: TRBJ2-2; d_call: .; cdr3_nt: TGTGCCAGTATAAGATCCTGGGTTGGTGGCACCGGGGAGCTGTTTTTT; cdr3_aa: CASIRSWVGGTGELFF
clone_size: .; v_call: TRBV6-1; j_call: TRBJ1-1; d_call: .; cdr3_nt: TGTGCCAGCAGTGGGAAATCGGACGCCCGGAATATGAACACTGAAGCTTTCTTT; cdr3_aa: CASSGKSDARNMNTEAFF
clone_size: .; v_call: TRBV11-2; j_call: TRBJ2-7; d_call: TRBD2; cdr3_nt: TGTGCCAGCGGGAACGGGGTAGCGGGTGGCTACGAGCAGTACTTC; cdr3_aa: CASGNGVAGGYEQYF
clone_size: few; v_call: TRBV2; j_call: TRBJ2-6; d_call: .; cdr3_nt: TGTGCCAGCAGTGGGTCTAGTGGGGCCAACGTCCTGACTTTC; cdr3_aa: CASSGSSGANVLTF
clone_size: few; v_call: TRBV4-1; j_call: TRBJ2-1; d_call: TRBD2; cdr3_nt: TGCGCCAGCAGCCAAGGTACTAGCGGGAGCCGCCATGAGCAGTTCTTC; cdr3_aa: CASSQGTSGSRHEQFF
clone_size: .; v_call: TRBV2; j_call: TRBJ2-6; d_call: .; cdr3_nt: TGTGCCAGCAGTGGCCCGTCCTCTCTCGGGGCCAACGTCCTGACTTTC; cdr3_aa: CASSGPSSLGANVLTF
clone_size: .; v_call: TRBV2; j_call: TRBJ2-7; d_call: .; cdr3_nt: TGTGCCAGCAGTAAGCCCTACGAGCAGTACTTC; cdr3_aa: CASSKPYEQYF
clone_size: few; v_call: TRBV5-4; j_call: TRBJ1-5; d_call: .; cdr3_nt: TGTGCCAGCAGCCCCGGGGGTTCGGATTCTCAGCCCCAGCATTTT; cdr3_aa: CASSPGGSDSQPQHF
clone_size: few; v_call: TRBV4-3; j_call: TRBJ2-5; d_call: TRBD1; cdr3_nt: TGCGCCAGCAGCCAAGTAGGGTTGGGGACAGGTAAAGAGACCCAGTACTTC; cdr3_aa: CASSQVGLGTGKETQYF
clone_size: .; v_call: TRBV4-1; j_call: TRBJ1-2; d_call: TRBD1; cdr3_nt: TGCGCCAGCAGCCCCTTGGGACAGCGCGATGGCTACACCTTC; cdr3_aa: CASSPLGQRDGYTF
clone_size: .; v_call: TRBV9; j_call: TRBJ2-3; d_call: TRBD1; cdr3_nt: TGTGCCAGCAGACAACCGGGACAGGGTACAGATACGCAGTATTTT; cdr3_aa: CASRQPGQGTDTQYF
clone_size: .; v_call: TRBV7-8; j_call: TRBJ1-2; d_call: .; cdr3_nt: TGTGCCAGCAGCTCCACGGCTAACTATGGCTACACCTTC; cdr3_aa: CASSSTANYGYTF
clone_size: .; v_call: TRBV11-2; j_call: TRBJ2-3; d_call: .; cdr3_nt: TGTGCCAGCAGCTTAGGACTAGTCTCCACGCAGTATTTT; cdr3_aa: CASSLGLVSTQYF
clone_size: .; v_call: TRBV18; j_call: TRBJ2-3; d_call: .; cdr3_nt: TGTGCCAGCTCGACCCAGCATACCACAGATACGCAGTATTTT; cdr3_aa: CASSTQHTTDTQYF
clone_size: few; v_call: TRBV7-2; j_call: TRBJ1-1; d_call: TRBD1; cdr3_nt: TGTGCCAGCAGCCGAGGGACAGGGAACACTGAAGCTTTCTTT; cdr3_aa: CASSRGTGNTEAFF
clone_size: few; v_call: TRBV2; j_call: TRBJ2-7; d_call: TRBD2; cdr3_nt: TGTGCCAGCAGGGGAGGGGTGAACTACGAGCAGTACTTC; cdr3_aa: CASRGGVNYEQYF
clone_size: .; v_call: TRBV30; j_call: TRBJ1-1; d_call: .; cdr3_nt: TGTGCCTGGAGTCCGCAAAGGAACACTGAAGCTTTCTTT; cdr3_aa: CAWSPQRNTEAFF
clone_size: .; v_call: TRBV7-2; j_call: TRBJ2-1; d_call: TRBD2; cdr3_nt: TGTGCCAGCAGCCAGTCCTTAGCGGGCGGCCAAAATGAGCAGTTCTTC; cdr3_aa: CASSQSLAGGQNEQFF
clone_size: few; v_call: TRBV9; j_call: TRBJ2-7; d_call: TRBD2; cdr3_nt: TGTGCCAGCAGCGTAGGTCGGGGAGGGGAGGAGCAGTACTTC; cdr3_aa: CASSVGRGGEEQYF
clone_size: .; v_call: TRBV5-6; j_call: TRBJ2-2; d_call: .; cdr3_nt: TGTGCCAGCAGCTTGGGGTACACCGGGGAGCTGTTTTTT; cdr3_aa: CASSLGYTGELFF
clone_size: .; v_call: TRBV5-1; j_call: TRBJ2-3; d_call: .; cdr3_nt: TGCGCCAGCAGCCCCGGGACTCCACTAGATACGCAGTATTTT; cdr3_aa: CASSPGTPLDTQYF
clone_size: .; v_call: TRBV5-8; j_call: TRBJ2-7; d_call: TRBD2; cdr3_nt: TGTGCCAGCAGCTTCTTCCGGACTAGCGGGAGCCCCTACGAGCAGTACTTC; cdr3_aa: CASSFFRTSGSPYEQYF
clone_size: few; v_call: TRBV11-2; j_call: TRBJ1-5; d_call: .; cdr3_nt: TGTGCCAGCAGCTTACACTCCAATCAGCCCCAGCATTTT; cdr3_aa: CASSLHSNQPQHF
clone_size: .; v_call: TRBV11-2; j_call: TRBJ2-5; d_call: TRBD2; cdr3_nt: TGTGCCAGCAGCTTAGCTCTAGCGGGGGGACAAGAGACCCAGTACTTC; cdr3_aa: CASSLALAGGQETQYF
clone_size: .; v_call: TRBV6-5; j_call: TRBJ2-7; d_call: .; cdr3_nt: TGTGCCAGCAGTTACTCGTGGCGTAGCTCCTACGAGCAGTACTTC; cdr3_aa: CASSYSWRSSYEQYF
clone_size: .; v_call: TRBV30; j_call: TRBJ2-1; d_call: .; cdr3_nt: TGTGCCTGGAGTGTAGGGGAAAGCTCCTACAATGAGCAGTTCTTC; cdr3_aa: CAWSVGESSYNEQFF
clone_size: .; v_call: TRBV5-1; j_call: TRBJ2-3; d_call: .; cdr3_nt: TGCGCCAGCAGCTTGCCGAGAGATACGCAGTATTTT; cdr3_aa: CASSLPRDTQYF
clone_size: few; v_call: TRBV19; j_call: TRBJ2-1; d_call: .; cdr3_nt: TGTGCCAGTAGTATAGATCTAGAATCCTACAATGAGCAGTTCTTC; cdr3_aa: CASSIDLESYNEQFF
clone_size: few; v_call: TRBV30; j_call: TRBJ2-7; d_call: TRBD1; cdr3_nt: TGTGCCTGGAGTGTAGGGGGACAGCAGGCCGAGCAGTACTTC; cdr3_aa: CAWSVGGQQAEQYF
clone_size: .; v_call: TRBV6-5; j_call: TRBJ2-7; d_call: .; cdr3_nt: TGTGCCAGCAGTTACGGGGTATTGGGTTACGAGCAGTACTTC; cdr3_aa: CASSYGVLGYEQYF
clone_size: .; v_call: TRBV7-2; j_call: TRBJ1-1; d_call: .; cdr3_nt: TGTGCCAGCAGCTCCCAGGGCGGCGGCACTGAAGCTTTCTTT; cdr3_aa: CASSSQGGGTEAFF
clone_size: few; v_call: TRBV2; j_call: TRBJ2-3; d_call: .; cdr3_nt: TGTGCCAGCAGTGAAGTAGCAGTCTTGACCGGGAGCACAGATACGCAGTATTTT; cdr3_aa: CASSEVAVLTGSTDTQYF
clone_size: .; v_call: TRBV10-3; j_call: TRBJ2-3; d_call: .; cdr3_nt: TGTGCCATCTTAGGTCACAGCACAGATACGCAGTATTTT; cdr3_aa: CAILGHSTDTQYF
clone_size: few; v_call: TRBV10-3; j_call: TRBJ1-1; d_call: TRBD1; cdr3_nt: TGTGCCATCAGTGGGACAGGGAAAGGGACTGAAGCTTTCTTT; cdr3_aa: CAISGTGKGTEAFF
clone_size: few; v_call: TRBV28; j_call: TRBJ2-2; d_call: .; cdr3_nt: TGTGCCAGCCGCGGGATGGGGAACACCGGGGAGCTGTTTTTT; cdr3_aa: CASRGMGNTGELFF
clone_size: few; v_call: TRBV5-8; j_call: TRBJ2-1; d_call: .; cdr3_nt: TGTGCCAGCAGGGGGGTCCTTAACAATGAGCAGTTCTTC; cdr3_aa: CASRGVLNNEQFF
clone_size: .; v_call: TRBV28; j_call: TRBJ1-2; d_call: .; cdr3_nt: TGTGCCAGCACCACGAACAGGGTTTATGGCTACACCTTC; cdr3_aa: CASTTNRVYGYTF
clone_size: .; v_call: TRBV28; j_call: TRBJ1-3; d_call: TRBD1; cdr3_nt: TGTGCCAGCAGGATTCGGCGGCCAGGGGGTGGAAACACCATATATTTT; cdr3_aa: CASRIRRPGGGNTIYF
clone_size: .; v_call: TRBV19; j_call: TRBJ1-2; d_call: .; cdr3_nt: TGTGCCAGTAGTATGGTTAACTATGGCTACACCTTC; cdr3_aa: CASSMVNYGYTF
clone_size: .; v_call: TRBV7-9; j_call: TRBJ2-3; d_call: .; cdr3_nt: TGTGCCAGCAGCCCCCTTCGTTTATCTGGCACAGATACGCAGTATTTT; cdr3_aa: CASSPLRLSGTDTQYF
clone_size: .; v_call: TRBV5-4; j_call: TRBJ2-3; d_call: .; cdr3_nt: TGTGCCAGCAGCTCCGAGGTGAGGGGCGCGAATACGCAGTATTTT; cdr3_aa: CASSSEVRGANTQYF
clone_size: .; v_call: TRBV9; j_call: TRBJ2-5; d_call: .; cdr3_nt: TGTGCCAGCAGCGTAGCTCTCGGGAGCACGCAGACCCAGTACTTC; cdr3_aa: CASSVALGSTQTQYF
clone_size: .; v_call: TRBV9; j_call: TRBJ2-3; d_call: TRBD2; cdr3_nt: TGTGCCAGCAGCCTTAGCGGGGGGCTCACAGATACGCAGTATTTT; cdr3_aa: CASSLSGGLTDTQYF
clone_size: .; v_call: TRBV7-9; j_call: TRBJ1-1; d_call: .; cdr3_nt: TGTGCCAGCTGCTATTGGGTGGACAGGAACACTGAAGCTTTCTTT; cdr3_aa: CASCYWVDRNTEAFF
clone_size: few; v_call: TRBV7-9; j_call: TRBJ2-4; d_call: TRBD1; cdr3_nt: TGTGCCAGCAGCCCTAGGGACAGGGCCAAAAACATTCAGTACTTC; cdr3_aa: CASSPRDRAKNIQYF